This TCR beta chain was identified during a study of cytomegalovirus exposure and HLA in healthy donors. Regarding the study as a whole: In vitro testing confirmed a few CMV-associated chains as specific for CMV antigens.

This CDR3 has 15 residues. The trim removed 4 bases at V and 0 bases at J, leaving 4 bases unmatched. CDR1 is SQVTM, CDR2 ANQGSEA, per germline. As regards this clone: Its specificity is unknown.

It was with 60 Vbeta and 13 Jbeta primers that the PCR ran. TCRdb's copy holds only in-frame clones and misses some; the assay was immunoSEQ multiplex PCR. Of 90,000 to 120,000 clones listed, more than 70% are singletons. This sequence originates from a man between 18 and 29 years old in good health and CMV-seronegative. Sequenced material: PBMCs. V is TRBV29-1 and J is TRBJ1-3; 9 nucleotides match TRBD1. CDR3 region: CSVVGGQGSGNTIYF. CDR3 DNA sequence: TGCAGCGTTGTCGGGGGACAGGGCTCTGGAAACACCATATATTTT.